The following is a T cell receptor (beta chain) sequence with its context. The antigen remains unidentified. This entry belongs to a study of shared clonotypes between healthy human individuals. Study-wide results and limits: Compared with clonotypes that all four donors shared, non-shared clonotypes had lower generation probabilities. Generally, naive subsets came out with larger estimated richness than memory subsets.

CDR1 and CDR2 from the germline V gene are MNHEY and SMNVEV (reference sequence). With 1 base clipped from V and 4 bases from J, the junction kept 9 bases outside the gene matches. The CDR3 extends over 17 amino acids. In the sorted-subset replicate PCRs, 150 to 200 ng DNA, 25,000 to 30,000 T cell genomes, was used. The data were produced by immunoSEQ multiplex PCR, yet TCRdb's version contains in-frame clones alone and is incomplete. The data hold about 2 million clones, with about 95% observed a single time. CD45RO-negative CD8 cells positively selected for CCR7 made up the naive population, which excluded terminally differentiated effector memory CD45RA+ cells.

This receptor was identified in a man between 18 and 29 years old in good health. Sequencing used naive CD8+ T cells sorted from blood. This chain connects TRBV27 to TRBJ2-2, with 7 bases aligning to TRBD2. The CDR3 nucleotides read TGTGCCAGCAGTTTATTCGGGGGGTACAAGAGCACCGGGGAGCTGTTTTTT. As protein: CASSLFGGYKSTGELFF.